One sample yielded the 26 T cell receptor beta chains listed below, sequenced in a study of blood T cell repertoires in COVID-19. Clones were sequenced by immunoSEQ multiplex PCR, and TCRdb holds only the in-frame ones, with some missing. The repertoire holds 180,000 or so clones, with around 86% as singletons. The specimen sequenced was peripheral blood. The receptors were gathered from a man in his 70s with acute or convalescent COVID-19.

The CDR3 nucleotides are TGTGCCAGCAGTTACACCGGGACACTCTCCTACAATGAGCAGTTCTTC. This translates into CASSYTGTLSYNEQFF. This rearrangement joins TRBV6-5 to TRBJ2-1; TRBD1 is a possible D gene (6 bases). Trimming removed 2 bases from V and 0 bases from J, with 11 bases in between. The germline V gene has CDR1 MNHEY and CDR2 SVGAGI. The CDR3 contains 16 residues.

The CDR3 protein is CASSIAGTGKETQYF. In DNA form, the CDR3 reads TGTGCCAGTAGTATAGCGGGGACAGGGAAAGAGACCCAGTACTTC. The chain couples TRBV19 to TRBJ2-5, with 9 positions matching TRBD1. Germline trimming cut 1 base from V and 3 bases from J; bases unmatched to any gene: 3. The CDR3 has 15 residues. Looked up from germline, CDR1 is LNHDA and CDR2 is SQIVND (reference sequence).

This rearrangement joins TRBV3-1 (or the pseudogene TRBV3-2) to TRBJ2-1; D perhaps matches TRBD1 (6 bases). Per the germline V gene, CDR1 is LGHDT and CDR2 is YNNKEL (reference sequence). The CDR3 sequence is 12 residues long. V dropped 2 bases and J dropped 9 bases, with 8 bases sitting between them. DNA for the CDR3: TGTGCCAGCAGCCAACAGGGGAGTGAGCAGTTCTTC. This sequence encodes CASSQQGSEQFF.

The chain employs TRBV5-6 and TRBJ2-3; 10 positions match TRBD2. The CDR3 sequence is 16 residues long. CDR1 and CDR2 (germline): SGHDT, YYEEEE. V lost 7 bases to trimming and J lost 6 bases; unmatched junction nucleotides: 14. The CDR3 coding sequence is TGTGCCAGCCGGCCCCTTCTAGCGGGGGTGCTGGATACGCAGTATTTT. Translation gives CASRPLLAGVLDTQYF. Drawing the rest from reference TRBV5-6 and TRBJ2-3, the complete variable domain is DAGVTQSPTHLIKTRGQQVTLRCSPKSGHDTVSWYQQALGQGPQFIFQYYEEEERQRGNFPDRFSGHQFPNYSSELNVNALLLGDSALYLCASRPLLAGVLDTQYFGPGTRLTVL.

The chain links TRBV11-2 to TRBJ2-4; possible D gene TRBD1, 5 bases. The germline gives CDR1 SGHAT, CDR2 FQNNGV. Between the trimmed V and J ends, which lost 5 bases and 8 bases, there was a span of 13 bases. This CDR3 contains 13 residues. This CDR3 is CASSVSTEDIQYF. The CDR3 DNA sequence: TGTGCCAGCAGCGTATCGACAGAGGACATTCAGTACTTC.

This sequence joins TRBV19 and TRBJ1-6, with D unresolved. CDR3 length: 12 amino acids. Deletions cut 0 bases from V and 17 bases from J, with 11 bases between. Germline-derived CDR1 and CDR2 are LNHDA and SQIVND (reference sequence). CDR3 region: CASSIEGRSFHF. CDR3 nucleotide sequence: TGTGCCAGTAGTATAGAGGGCCGCTCTTTCCACTTT.

This chain joins TRBV30 and TRBJ2-2; D gene unclear. This CDR3 contains 12 residues. Germline CDR1 and CDR2: GTSNPN and SVGIG (reference sequence). Between the trimmed V and J ends, which lost 3 bases and 6 bases, there was a span of 8 bases. In nucleotides, the CDR3 is TGTGCCTGGAGACCTCAGGCCGGGGAGCTGTTTTTT. The encoded protein is CAWRPQAGELFF. Full variable domain (missing parts from reference TRBV30 and TRBJ2-2): SQTIHQWPATLVQPVGSPLSLECTVEGTSNPNLYWYRQAAGRGLQLLFYSVGIGQISSEVPQNLSASRPQDRQFILSSKKLLLSDSGFYLCAWRPQAGELFFGEGSRLTVL.

The V gene is TRBV27, the J gene TRBJ1-5, with D hard to call. Germline V gene data show CDR1 as MNHEY and CDR2 as SMNVEV (reference sequence). The CDR3 is 15 amino acids. The V and J ends lost 0 bases and 0 bases respectively, with 6 bases between them. This chain's CDR3 is CASSLSGSSNQPQHF. The CDR3 DNA is TGTGCCAGCAGTTTATCGGGCAGTAGCAATCAGCCCCAGCATTTT.

The chain carries TRBV9 and TRBJ1-2; D unclear. V was shortened by 3 bases and J by 8 bases, with 11 bases between the two germline ends. The CDR3 extends over 12 amino acids. The germline V gene encodes CDR1 SGDLS and CDR2 YYNGEE. DNA for the CDR3: TGTGCCAGCAGCGCCTCCGGGGTCGGCTACACCTTC. This codes for CASSASGVGYTF.

The chain carries TRBV7-9 and TRBJ2-3, with TRBD2 matching 11 bases. Germline CDR1 and CDR2: SEHNR and FQNEAQ (reference sequence). The length of the CDR3 is 18 residues. With V trimmed by 1 base and J by 0 bases, 6 bases remained unmatched. This chain's CDR3 is CASSLGLAGRLSTDTQYF. The CDR3 bases are TGTGCCAGCAGCTTAGGACTAGCGGGGAGATTAAGCACAGATACGCAGTATTTT.

The rearrangement links TRBV27 to TRBJ2-1; D not resolved. Per germline, CDR1 MNHEY and CDR2 SMNVEV (reference sequence). Trimming stripped 2 bases from V and 6 bases from J, with 11 bases between. The CDR3 extends over 14 amino acids. The CDR3, as DNA: TGTGCCAGCAGTTTAGGGTTCAGAGGCAATGAGCAGTTCTTC. Its protein is CASSLGFRGNEQFF.

This clone occurred a few times. This sequence joins TRBV9 and TRBJ2-5, with 9 nucleotides matching TRBD1. The CDR3 sequence is 15 residues long. Germline-derived CDR1 and CDR2 are SGDLS and YYNGEE. Trimming at V came to 7 bases and at J to 5 bases, leaving 12 bases not matched to a gene. CDR3 coding DNA: TGTGCCAGCGGAATCACAGGGGGCTTAGGGGAGACCCAGTACTTC. Its translation: CASGITGGLGETQYF.

The chain uses TRBV11-2 and TRBJ1-2; 9 bases agree with TRBD1. The trim removed 5 bases at V and 4 bases at J, leaving 5 bases unmatched. The CDR3 covers 14 residues. The germline CDR1 and CDR2 sequences are SGHAT and FQNNGV. The CDR3 DNA sequence: TGTGCCAGCAGCCTATCGACAGGGGGCTATGGCTACACCTTC. Protein: CASSLSTGGYGYTF.

The chain recombines TRBV27 with TRBJ2-7; 8 bases map to TRBD1. V lost 4 bases, J lost 3 bases, and 20 bases stayed unmatched. Germline values: CDR1 MNHEY, CDR2 SMNVEV (reference sequence). CDR3 length equals 19 residues. The CDR3, as DNA: TGTGCCAGCAGTTATGCCCCCCCGGGACAGGCTTCGGGCAACTACGAGCAGTACTTC. Translating gives CASSYAPPGQASGNYEQYF.

The rearrangement uses TRBV28 and TRBJ2-2; 11 bases agree with TRBD2. CDR1 is MDHEN and CDR2 is SYDVKM in the germline V gene. The CDR3 spans 14 residues. The trim removed 9 bases at V and 1 base at J, leaving 1 base unmatched. The CDR3 reads CASGTSGNTGELFF. The CDR3 bases are TGTGCCAGTGGGACTAGCGGGAACACCGGGGAGCTGTTTTTT.

This clone was seen once. The rearrangement links TRBV5-6 to TRBJ2-7; D is uncertain. V gave up 4 bases and J gave up 5 bases, with 13 bases separating them. This CDR3 spans 13 amino acids. Germline V gene sequence: CDR1 SGHDT, CDR2 YYEEEE. The CDR3 loop is CASSPSVLDEQYF. The CDR3 DNA sequence: TGTGCCAGCAGCCCCTCGGTCCTCGACGAGCAGTACTTC.

The gene calls are TRBV5-1 and TRBJ2-3; no clear D gene. There are 16 residues in the CDR3. V lost 4 bases and J 3 bases, leaving 18 bases between the germline ends. Per germline, CDR1 SGHRS and CDR2 YFSETQ. The CDR3: CASSRGVPRVTDTQYF. The CDR3 nucleotides read TGCGCCAGCAGCCGCGGTGTTCCCCGCGTTACAGATACGCAGTATTTT.

The rearrangement links TRBV24-1 to TRBJ1-2; 11 bases match TRBD1. V shed 1 base and J 8 bases; nucleotides not matched to a gene: 5. Germline values: CDR1 KGHDR, CDR2 SFDVKD. The CDR3 spans 15 residues. The CDR3 loop is CATSDFGQGAWGYTF. CDR3 in DNA: TGTGCCACCAGTGATTTCGGACAGGGGGCTTGGGGCTACACCTTC.

The rearrangement links TRBV6-5 to TRBJ2-7; D call uncertain. Germline V gene sequence: CDR1 MNHEY, CDR2 SVGAGI. V shed 8 bases and J shed 3 bases, with 20 bases lying between them. The CDR3 extends over 15 amino acids. CDR3 in amino acids: CASANAAVPIYEQYF. The DNA for the CDR3 is TGTGCCAGCGCAAACGCCGCGGTCCCGATCTACGAGCAGTACTTC.

CDR3 DNA sequence: TGTGCCAGCTCACCTCGACAGGACACTTACGAGCAGTACTTC. Protein: CASSPRQDTYEQYF. The J gene is TRBJ2-7, the V gene TRBV18; weak D call: TRBD1 (6 bases). The CDR3 spans 14 residues. Trimming pared 3 bases from V and 4 bases from J, leaving 13 bases between. CDR1 KGHSH and CDR2 LQKENI come from the germline V gene.

This chain links TRBV10-3 with TRBJ2-2; D perhaps matches TRBD2 (7 bases). The CDR3 consists of 15 residues. Germline CDR1 and CDR2: ENHRY and SYGVKD. Trimming stripped 2 bases from V and 4 bases from J, with 11 bases between. The CDR3 loop reads CAISERGAPTGELFF. CDR3 DNA: TGTGCCATCAGTGAGCGGGGGGCCCCCACCGGGGAGCTGTTTTTT.

The chain uses TRBV29-1 and TRBJ1-5, with D maybe TRBD1 (5 bases). This CDR3 region has 13 residues. The germline V gene has CDR1 SQVTM and CDR2 ANQGSEA. With 1 base removed from V and 6 bases from J, the gap between germline ends came to 10 bases. The CDR3 sequence: CSVEVGVGQPQHF. The CDR3 DNA reads as TGCAGCGTTGAAGTAGGGGTAGGTCAGCCCCAGCATTTT. Combining the CDR3 with reference TRBV29-1 and TRBJ1-5 gives the whole variable domain SAVISQKPSRDICQRGTSLTIQCQVDSQVTMMFWYRQQPGQSLTLIATANQGSEATYESGFVIDKFPISRPNLTFSTLTVSNMSPEDSSIYLCSVEVGVGQPQHFGDGTRLSIL.

The rearrangement joins TRBV4-1 to TRBJ2-7; 8 bases are a match to TRBD2. The ends lost 1 base at V and 5 bases at J; junction bases unmatched: 7. CDR1 is MGHRA and CDR2 is YSYEKL in the germline V gene. The CDR3 extends over 15 amino acids. As DNA, the CDR3 is TGCGCCAGCAGCCAAGTTGGAGCGGGAGCCCACGAGCAGTACTTC. It encodes CASSQVGAGAHEQYF.

The chain links TRBV6-6 to TRBJ2-5; 7 bases fit TRBD2. The ends lost 3 bases at V and 7 bases at J; junction bases unmatched: 8. The CDR3 runs 14 residues. CDR1 MNHNY and CDR2 SVGAGI come from the germline V gene (reference sequence). As DNA, the CDR3 is TGTGCCAGCAGTTATCTAGCGGCCGAGGGGACCCAGTACTTC. It encodes CASSYLAAEGTQYF.

In the case of this clone: A junction end diverges from the germline sequence, so it may reflect a read error. The V gene is TRBV5-1, the J gene TRBJ2-7; D is possibly TRBD1 (6 bases). Germline V gene sequence: CDR1 SGHRS, CDR2 YFSETQ. The CDR3 has 13 amino acids. CDR3 sequence: CASSSNYRDIRNF. CDR3 nucleotides: TGCGCCAGCAGCTCGAACTACCGGGACATAAGGAACTTC.

The chain couples TRBV6-2 or TRBV6-3 to TRBJ1-2; 7 nucleotides line up with TRBD1. Losses at the gene ends were 5 bases for V and 2 bases for J; bases not matched to a gene: 2. This CDR3 has 13 residues. The germline V gene encodes CDR1 MNHEY and CDR2 SVGEGT. The CDR3 nucleotides are TGTGCCAGCAGTCGACAGGGAAACTATGGCTACACCTTC. It specifies CASSRQGNYGYTF.